The clone carrying this TCR beta chain was seen ten or more times. Antigen specificity is unknown. This entry comes from a study of human T cells and chemical hapten exposure. About the study: Among samples, TCR yields varied mainly because of small differences in pooled library volume.

Findings and limits, study-wide: TCRs at high frequency, those above 1 in 1000, did not change with DPC sensitization.

Germline V CDR1 and CDR2: SGHRS, YFSETQ. This CDR3 has 16 residues. The trim removed 0 bases at V and 1 base at J, leaving 6 bases unmatched. Individual cDNA molecules received unique molecular identifiers in the library. In the authors' methods: Between roughly 20,000 and 700,000 TCRs appeared in each sample, and the median stood at approximately 100,000. MiXCR, run by TCRdb on the reads, gives a single entry per CDR3 protein. The V and J calls, along with clone size, are taken from TCRdb and not from the paper's own processing. The sample records about 120,000 distinct CDR3 sequences, approximately 9.3% being singletons. The authors' total RNA extraction used unfractionated whole blood.

V gene TRBV5-1 combines with J gene TRBJ1-1, with 7 positions matching TRBD1. Sequencing input: whole blood. This clonotype originated in a human donor in good health. Some clones in this sample may be carry-over from other donors' samples. Written as DNA, the CDR3 is TGCGCCAGCAGCTTGGAACAGGGGTCGGGGAACACTGAAGCTTTCTTT. Its protein is CASSLEQGSGNTEAFF. Full variable domain (remainder filled in from reference TRBV5-1 and TRBJ1-1): KAGVTQTPRYLIKTRGQQVTLSCSPISGHRSVSWYQQTPGQGLQFLFEYFSETQRNKGNFPGRFSGRQFSNSRSEMNVSTLELGDSALYLCASSLEQGSGNTEAFFGQGTRLTVV.